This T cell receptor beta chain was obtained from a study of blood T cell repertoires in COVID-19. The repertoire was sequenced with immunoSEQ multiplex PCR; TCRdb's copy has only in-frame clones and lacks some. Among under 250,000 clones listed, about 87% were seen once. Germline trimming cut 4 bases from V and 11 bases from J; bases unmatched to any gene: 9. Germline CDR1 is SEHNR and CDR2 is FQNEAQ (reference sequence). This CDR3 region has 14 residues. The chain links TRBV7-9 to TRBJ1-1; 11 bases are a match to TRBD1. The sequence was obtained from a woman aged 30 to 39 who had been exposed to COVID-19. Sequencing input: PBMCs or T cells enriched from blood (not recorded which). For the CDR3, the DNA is TGTGCCAGCAGCTCAACGGGACAGGGGGATCGGGCTTTCTTT. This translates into CASSSTGQGDRAFF.